The clone carrying this T cell receptor (beta chain) came up a few times. Its antigen is unidentified. The sample belongs to a study of CD8 T cells in ankylosing spondylitis. TCRdb reprocessed the 5' RACE reads with MiXCR, giving one entry per CDR3 protein. Of about 96,000 distinct CDR3 sequences listed, around 30% are singletons. Overall study results and limits: Significant enrichment of disease-linked clones was reportedly seen in matched ankylosing spondylitis synovial fluid.

V shed 4 bases, J shed 2 bases, and the junction held 8 bases outside the gene matches. CDR1 and CDR2 from the germline V gene are SQVTM and ANQGSEA. This CDR3 is built from 14 residues. The source material was blood, either unsorted or a sorted T cell fraction (not recorded which). V is TRBV29-1 and J is TRBJ2-7; 7 nucleotides agree with TRBD2. The source is a male donor with ankylosing spondylitis or in good health (not recorded which). CDR3 region: CSVAPGLQTYEQYF. Here the CDR3 DNA reads TGCAGCGTTGCTCCGGGACTACAAACCTACGAGCAGTACTTC.